These T cell receptor beta chains were read from a single sample in a study of blood T cell repertoires in COVID-19. TCRdb keeps only in-frame clones here, not all; method: immunoSEQ multiplex PCR. The data contain approximately 160,000 clones, approximately 88% of them seen just once; the ten biggest clones take up 2.5% to 3.5%. Sequenced: peripheral blood. The receptors stem from a woman aged 55-70 years with acute or convalescent COVID-19. CDR3s include the opening cysteine and the closing phenylalanine or tryptophan. A D gene is named only where the DNA matches it firmly. Rows may omit the clone size; those that give it use once, few, many or a size class.

J: TRBJ1-2; D: -; V: TRBV7-9; size: many; DNA: TGTGCCAGCAGCGCCGGGACACGTAACTATGGCTACACCTTC; CDR3: CASSAGTRNYGYTF
J: TRBJ1-5; D: TRBD1; V: TRBV11-3; size: -; DNA: TGTGCCAGCAGCTTAGAACGCGGACAGGCCCTAAATCAGCCCCAGCATTTT; CDR3: CASSLERGQALNQPQHF
J: TRBJ1-2; D: -; V: TRBV18; size: many; DNA: TGTGCCAGCTCGCCGGGATCTAACTATGGCTACACCTTC; CDR3: CASSPGSNYGYTF
J: TRBJ2-3; D: TRBD1; V: TRBV6-2/TRBV6-3; size: -; DNA: TGTGCCAGCAGTTATCCGGGACAGGCTAGCACAGATACGCAGTATTTT; CDR3: CASSYPGQASTDTQYF
J: TRBJ1-5; D: -; V: TRBV6-5; size: once; DNA: TGTGCCAGCCTTCTCCGTAATAGCAATCAGCCCCAGCATTTT; CDR3: CASLLRNSNQPQHF
J: TRBJ1-2; D: -; V: TRBV27; size: -; DNA: TGTGCCAGCAGTTTAGGCAGGGAGGGCTATGGCTACACCTTC; CDR3: CASSLGREGYGYTF
J: TRBJ1-6; D: TRBD1; V: TRBV5-5; size: -; DNA: TGTGCCAGCAGCACCGGGACAGGGAGGAGAGGCTCCCATTCACCCCTCCACTTT; CDR3: CASSTGTGRRGSHSPLHF
J: TRBJ1-6; D: -; V: TRBV6-5; size: -; DNA: TGTGCCAGCAGTTACGTTTGGGGCCAGACCCTCCACTTT; CDR3: CASSYVWGQTLHF
J: TRBJ2-2; D: TRBD2; V: TRBV11-3; size: -; DNA: TGTGCCAGCAGCTTAAGCTCTAGCGGGGGGTCTTGGAACACCGGGGAGCTGTTTTTT; CDR3: CASSLSSSGGSWNTGELFF
J: TRBJ1-2; D: -; V: TRBV5-1; size: -; DNA: TGCGCCAGCAGCTTGGGGGAGACATATGGCTACACCTTC; CDR3: CASSLGETYGYTF
J: TRBJ2-3; D: -; V: TRBV5-6; size: once; DNA: TGTGCCAGCAGCAAAGGGGGGGCCTCAGATACGCAGTATTTT; CDR3: CASSKGGASDTQYF
J: TRBJ1-1; D: TRBD1; V: TRBV6-4; size: -; DNA: TGTGCCAGCAGGCCCACAGGGGGCCTGAACACTGAAGCTTTCTTT; CDR3: CASRPTGGLNTEAFF